This entry features one T cell receptor beta chain sequence. As yet, its antigen is unknown. PCR employed 60 Vbeta and 13 Jbeta primers. Sequencing used immunoSEQ multiplex PCR; TCRdb keeps in-frame clones, though not all of them. The sample holds about 190,000 clones, less than 90% seen once. Donors in the study were healthy people who gave bone marrow. The data stem from a study of cytomegalovirus exposure and HLA in healthy donors. Study as a whole: As released early, the data held roughly 85 million unique TCRs from HLA-typed donors. Study outcomes and limitations: In an earlier analysis, in some 540 donors, most V segments appeared productive either ~90% or ~30% of the time. Despite most TCR sequences being rare, some public TCRs occurred in many donors.

CDR1 is SGHTS, CDR2 YDEGEE, per germline. With 1 base removed from V and 4 bases from J, the gap between germline ends came to 15 bases. The CDR3 has 16 residues. This TCR came from a boy between 10 and 17 years old in good health and CMV-seronegative. The sequencing sample was made of PBMCs. The rearrangement links TRBV5-8 to TRBJ1-3; maybe TRBD1 (5 bases). The CDR3 sequence is CASSLFRGLDGNTIYF. The CDR3 DNA is TGTGCCAGCAGCTTGTTTCGGGGACTGGACGGAAACACCATATATTTT. Variable domain in full (rest from reference TRBV5-8 and TRBJ1-3): EAGVTQSPTHLIKTRGQQATLRCSPISGHTSVYWYQQALGLGLQFLLWYDEGEERNRGNFPPRFSGRQFPNYSSELNVNALELEDSALYLCASSLFRGLDGNTIYFGEGSWLTVV.